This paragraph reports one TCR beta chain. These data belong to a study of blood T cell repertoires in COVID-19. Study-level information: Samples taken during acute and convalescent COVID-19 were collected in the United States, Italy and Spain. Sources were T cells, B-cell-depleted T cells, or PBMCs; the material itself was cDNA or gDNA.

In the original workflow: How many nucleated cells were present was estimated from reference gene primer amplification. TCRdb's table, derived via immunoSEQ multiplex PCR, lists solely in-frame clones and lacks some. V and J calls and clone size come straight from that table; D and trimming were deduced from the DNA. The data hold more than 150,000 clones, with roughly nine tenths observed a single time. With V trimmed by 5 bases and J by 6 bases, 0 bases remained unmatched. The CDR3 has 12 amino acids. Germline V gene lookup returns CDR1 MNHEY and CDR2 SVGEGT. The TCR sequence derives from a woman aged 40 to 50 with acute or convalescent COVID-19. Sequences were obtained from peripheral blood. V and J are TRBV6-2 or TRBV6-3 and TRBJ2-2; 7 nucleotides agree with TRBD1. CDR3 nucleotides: TGTGCCAGCAGTAGGGGGCCCGGGGAGCTGTTTTTT. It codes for CASSRGPGELFF.